The 18 T cell receptor beta chains listed next were all sequenced from one sample in a study of cytomegalovirus exposure and HLA in healthy donors. The PCR used 60 Vbeta and 13 Jbeta primers. Data came from immunoSEQ multiplex PCR; TCRdb stores just in-frame clones and leaves some out. The table includes some 180,000 clones, roughly 80% detected once. Input material: PBMCs. The receptors originated from a girl aged 5-17 years in good health and CMV-seropositive.

The chain recombines TRBV12-1 with TRBJ2-5; the table calls TRBD1, which could not be checked here. TRBV12-1 is a recognized pseudogene. The length of the CDR3 is 18 residues. The CDR3 DNA follows: TGTGCCAGCAGCACCCCTTGGGACAGGGGAAGGGAGTTAAAAGAGCAGTACTTC. This gives the protein CASSTPWDRGRELKEQYF.

The chain employs TRBV5-6 and TRBJ1-1; 11 bases fit TRBD1. From germline, CDR1 is SGHDT and CDR2 YYEEEE. The J segment lost 4 bases and the V segment lost 7 bases, leaving 6 bases of the junction unmatched. The CDR3 extends over 14 amino acids. CDR3 DNA sequence: TGTGCCAGCGCCCAGGACAGGGGGCTCACTGAAGCTTTCTTT. Translated: CASAQDRGLTEAFF.

The chain carries TRBV4-3 and TRBJ2-1; a possible D gene is TRBD2 (6 bases). CDR3 size: 17 residues. V lost 0 bases, J lost 4 bases, and 16 bases lay in between. CDR1 LGHNA and CDR2 YSLEER come from the germline V gene. In DNA, the CDR3 is TGCGCCAGCAGCCAAGATACGCCTAGCGATCCGTACAATGAGCAGTTCTTC. This encodes CASSQDTPSDPYNEQFF.

The chain couples TRBV4-3 to TRBJ1-5; no definite D call. This CDR3 has 14 amino acids. With 1 base removed from V and 6 bases from J, the gap between germline ends came to 10 bases. The germline V gene encodes CDR1 LGHNA and CDR2 YSLEER. The CDR3 DNA reads TGCGCCAGCAGCCAAGGGAGGGTAGGTCAGCCCCAGCATTTT. This sequence encodes CASSQGRVGQPQHF.

The J gene is TRBJ2-3, the V gene TRBV12-5; D gene ambiguous. Trimming took 6 bases from V and 2 from J, leaving 9 bases between them. The CDR3 consists of 13 residues. The germline gives CDR1 LGHNT, CDR2 FRNRAP. The CDR3 loop reads CASGPPITDTQYF. DNA for the CDR3: TGTGCTAGTGGCCCCCCCATCACAGATACGCAGTATTTT.

CDR3 sequence reads: CASSVEGSRVTKGYTF. The DNA for the CDR3 is TGTGCCAGCAGCGTAGAAGGATCGCGGGTGACTAAGGGCTACACCTTC. The chain is built from TRBV9 and TRBJ1-2, with unresolved D. The CDR3 is 16 amino acids. CDR1 and CDR2 (germline): SGDLS, YYNGEE. Trimming shortened V by 0 bases and J by 8 bases, and 20 bases separated the two germline ends.

The CDR3 region has the DNA TGTGCCAGCAGCGTAGAAGCTGGGGGCGGAAACACCATATATTTT. Its translation: CASSVEAGGGNTIYF. J is TRBJ1-3 and V is TRBV9; a possible D gene is TRBD1 (6 bases). V was clipped by 0 bases and J by 4 bases, with 11 bases between them. Germline CDR1 and CDR2: SGDLS and YYNGEE. The length of the CDR3 is 15 residues.

This clone has just a few counts. The V gene is TRBV4-2, the J gene TRBJ2-7, with 10 nucleotides matching TRBD2. The germline V gene has CDR1 LGHNA and CDR2 YNFKEQ. CDR3 length: 19 amino acids. V shed 2 bases and J 1 base; nucleotides not matched to a gene: 14. CDR3: CASSQLITRASGSSYEQYF. The CDR3 nucleotides read TGTGCCAGCAGCCAATTAATAACGAGGGCTAGCGGGAGTTCCTACGAGCAGTACTTC.

V gene TRBV6-5 combines with J gene TRBJ2-7; D uncertain. Germline assignment: CDR1 MNHEY and CDR2 SVGAGI. The V gene lost 2 bases and the J gene lost 3 bases, with 14 bases spanning the gap. There are 15 residues in the CDR3. DNA of the CDR3: TGTGCCAGCAGTTACCTCAGCCCCCCGGGCTACGAGCAGTACTTC. Translated, it gives CASSYLSPPGYEQYF.

V gene TRBV19 combines with J gene TRBJ2-3, with D perhaps TRBD2 (6 bases). Germline CDR1 LNHDA, CDR2 SQIVND (reference sequence). The CDR3 runs to 15 residues. Trimming cost V 1 base and J 2 bases, with 10 bases left between them. CDR3 amino acids: CASSIAPGDTDTQYF. CDR3 nucleotide sequence: TGTGCCAGTAGTATAGCCCCGGGGGACACAGATACGCAGTATTTT.

The CDR3 sequence: CASSPPVAGRLETQYF. CDR3 DNA: TGTGCCAGCAGCCCCCCAGTGGCGGGAAGGCTCGAGACCCAGTACTTC. The V gene is TRBV9, the J gene TRBJ2-5, with D maybe TRBD2 (6 bases). V lost 4 bases and J lost 5, with 21 bases in between. The length of the CDR3 is 16 residues. CDR1 is SGDLS and CDR2 is YYNGEE in the germline V gene.

The rearrangement links TRBV7-9 to TRBJ1-2; D is perhaps TRBD1 (6 bases). CDR3 length: 15 residues. Germline lookup yields CDR1 SEHNR and CDR2 FQNEAQ (reference sequence). V was shortened by 2 bases and J by 6 bases, with 16 bases between the two germline ends. The CDR3 region has the DNA TGTGCCAGCAGCTTAACTGGGGGCCCCCTTGATGGCTACACCTTC. Its protein is CASSLTGGPLDGYTF.

This clone was recorded only once. The chain is built from TRBV5-1 and TRBJ2-5; 10 positions agree with TRBD2. The CDR3 covers 15 residues. The V gene's germline CDR1 is SGHRS and CDR2 YFSETQ. V was clipped by 4 bases and J by 3 bases; unmatched bases: 6. In DNA form, the CDR3 reads TGCGCCAGCAGCGACTTTCTAGCGGGAGAAGAGACCCAGTACTTC. Its translation is CASSDFLAGEETQYF.

The V gene is TRBV18, the J gene TRBJ2-1; TRBD2 matches 13 bases. This CDR3 contains 17 residues. Unmatched junction bases numbered 6, after V lost 0 bases and J lost 7 bases. CDR1 KGHSH and CDR2 LQKENI come from the germline V gene. CDR3 sequence (DNA): TGTGCCAGCTCACCACCTGGGACTAGCGGGGCCTCGAATGAGCAGTTCTTC. Encoded protein: CASSPPGTSGASNEQFF.

The chain is built from TRBV5-8 and TRBJ1-5; D possibly corresponds to TRBD1 (6 bases). The CDR3 spans 14 residues. CDR1 SGHTS and CDR2 YDEGEE come from the germline V gene. The V gene lost 4 bases and the J gene lost 7 bases, with 15 bases spanning the gap. The chain's CDR3 is CASSGRTGTQPQHF. CDR3 bases: TGTGCCAGCAGCGGCCGAACAGGGACCCAGCCCCAGCATTTT.

There are a few counts of this clone. The CDR3 sequence is CASSLDGWANEKLFF. The CDR3 DNA reads as TGTGCCAGCAGCTTAGACGGGTGGGCTAATGAAAAACTGTTTTTT. This chain uses TRBV7-8 with TRBJ1-4; D gene unclear. The CDR3 has 15 residues. The germline V gene encodes CDR1 SGHVS and CDR2 FQNEAQ. Trimming took off 1 base at V and 3 bases at J, with 9 bases between the two ends.

V gene TRBV5-1 combines with J gene TRBJ2-7; D call uncertain. Trimming removed 1 base at V and 0 bases at J, with 17 bases between. Germline V gene data show CDR1 as SGHRS and CDR2 as YFSETQ. The CDR3 sequence is 17 residues long. CDR3: CASSLYSMGASSYEQYF. CDR3 nucleotides: TGCGCCAGCAGCTTGTATTCAATGGGCGCCAGCTCCTACGAGCAGTACTTC.

The chain couples TRBV4-1 to TRBJ2-7, with D unresolved. The CDR3 length is 14 residues. Trimming took 1 base from V and 2 from J, leaving 9 bases between them. Germline V CDR1 and CDR2: MGHRA, YSYEKL. The chain's CDR3 is CASSQASGPYEQYF. The CDR3, as DNA: TGCGCCAGCAGCCAAGCTTCTGGGCCCTACGAGCAGTACTTC.